This is a list of T cell receptor beta chains from one sample in a study of response to subunit inactivated influenza vaccine. MiXCR, applied by TCRdb to the RT-PCR reads, yields one record per CDR3 protein. The table includes more than 700,000 distinct CDR3 sequences, 21% detected once. The sequenced sample was PBMCs from blood, obtained 5 to 6 days after vaccination. These receptors originate from a man in his fifties who received an inactivated influenza vaccine. CDR3s include the opening cysteine and the closing phenylalanine or tryptophan. The D gene is left open where the match is weak. Some rows have no size entry. The others give once, few or many, or a class for an expanded clone.

length	J	V	size	D	DNA	CDR3
12	TRBJ2-7	TRBV5-1	NA	TRBD2	TGCGCCAGCAGCTGGGACTACTCGGAGCAGTACTTC	CASSWDYSEQYF
10	TRBJ2-1	TRBV20-1	NA	TRBD2	TGCAGTACGGGGGGGGCTGAGCAGTTCTTC	CSTGGAEQFF
14	TRBJ1-1	TRBV20-1	few	NA	TGCAGTGCTAGCCAGGGTGCTCAGAGCACTGAAGCTTTCTTT	CSASQGAQSTEAFF
16	TRBJ2-2	TRBV5-1	NA	NA	TGCGCCAGCAGCTTGGACGGGTGGGTGGACACCGGGGAGCTGTTTTTT	CASSLDGWVDTGELFF
14	TRBJ2-5	TRBV12-3/TRBV12-4	NA	TRBD1	TGTGCCAGCAGTTTCTTCGACAGGGAGGAGACCCAGTACTTC	CASSFFDREETQYF
13	TRBJ2-2	TRBV12-3/TRBV12-4	NA	NA	TGTGCCAGCAGTTTAGAACGGAGGTTGGAGCTGTTTTTT	CASSLERRLELFF
15	TRBJ2-1	TRBV12-3/TRBV12-4	few	TRBD2	TGTGCCAGCAGGGGACCCGGAGCGGGGCCGGGGGAGCAGTTCTTC	CASRGPGAGPGEQFF
15	TRBJ2-7	TRBV7-2	few	TRBD1	TGTGCCAGCAGCTCGGGACAGCGGATCTCCTACGAGCAGTACTTC	CASSSGQRISYEQYF
12	TRBJ1-2	TRBV12-3/TRBV12-4	NA	NA	TGTGCCAGCACCAGGAGGGATTATGGCTACACCTTC	CASTRRDYGYTF
13	TRBJ1-1	TRBV20-1	few	NA	TGCAGTGCTGAGGACTCGATGAACACTGAAGCTTTCTTT	CSAEDSMNTEAFF
14	TRBJ1-1	TRBV20-1	few	TRBD1	TGCAGTGCTAGAGATGGGTCACAGGGGGCTGAAGCTTTCTTT	CSARDGSQGAEAFF
16	TRBJ2-1	TRBV11-3	NA	NA	TGTGCCAGCAGCATAGCCGGGACCATCTCCTACAATGAGCAGTTCTTC	CASSIAGTISYNEQFF
16	TRBJ1-1	TRBV6-5	many	NA	TGTGCCAGCAGTTCAGGCGACACGAGGGGGATGGAAGAAGCTTTCTTT	CASSSGDTRGMEEAFF
15	TRBJ2-1	TRBV7-8	few	TRBD2	TGTGCCAGCAGCCACAGACTAGCGGGATACAATGAGCAGTTCTTC	CASSHRLAGYNEQFF
16	TRBJ2-7	TRBV5-8	NA	NA	TGTGCCAGCAGCCCGAGTAGCCTCGGCCAACCCTACGAGCAGTACTTC	CASSPSSLGQPYEQYF
14	TRBJ1-2	TRBV5-1	NA	NA	TGCGCCAGCAGCCCAGAAGGCACAATTTATGGCTACACCTTC	CASSPEGTIYGYTF
13	TRBJ1-4	TRBV12-3/TRBV12-4	NA	NA	TGTGCCAGCAGGCAGGGTCCGGACGAAAAACTGTTTTTT	CASRQGPDEKLFF
13	TRBJ1-4	TRBV4-3	NA	NA	TGCGCCAGCAGCCAGGGGTTCGGGGGAAAACTGTTTTTT	CASSQGFGGKLFF
15	TRBJ2-1	TRBV4-3	NA	TRBD2	TGCGCCAGCAGCCAAGGGGTAGCGGGATACAATGAGCAGTTCTTC	CASSQGVAGYNEQFF
16	TRBJ2-2	TRBV7-3	NA	NA	TGTGCCAGCAGCCGTTCCGGCGGGGGCTTCACCGGGGAGCTGTTTTTT	CASSRSGGGFTGELFF
17	TRBJ2-6	TRBV7-2	NA	TRBD1	TGTGCCAGCAGCCCCCGACAGGGGCAATTGGGGGCCAACGTCCTGACTTTC	CASSPRQGQLGANVLTF
16	TRBJ2-1	TRBV7-8	NA	TRBD1	TGTGCCAGCAGCTCGCAGACAGGGAGCTCCTATAATGAGCAGTTCTTC	CASSSQTGSSYNEQFF
11	TRBJ1-2	TRBV28	NA	NA	TGTGCCAGCTCTAAAGGGTTCGGCTACACCTTC	CASSKGFGYTF
13	TRBJ2-7	TRBV20-1	NA	NA	TGCAGTGCTAGAGATGTGAGCTCCTACGAGCAGTACTTC	CSARDVSSYEQYF
16	TRBJ2-5	TRBV28	many	NA	TGTGCCAGCAGTTTATGGGGGGACTTCCTGGGGGAGACCCAGTACTTC	CASSLWGDFLGETQYF
11	TRBJ2-3	TRBV10-3	few	NA	TGTGCCGCGGGACTGACAGATACGCAGTATTTT	CAAGLTDTQYF